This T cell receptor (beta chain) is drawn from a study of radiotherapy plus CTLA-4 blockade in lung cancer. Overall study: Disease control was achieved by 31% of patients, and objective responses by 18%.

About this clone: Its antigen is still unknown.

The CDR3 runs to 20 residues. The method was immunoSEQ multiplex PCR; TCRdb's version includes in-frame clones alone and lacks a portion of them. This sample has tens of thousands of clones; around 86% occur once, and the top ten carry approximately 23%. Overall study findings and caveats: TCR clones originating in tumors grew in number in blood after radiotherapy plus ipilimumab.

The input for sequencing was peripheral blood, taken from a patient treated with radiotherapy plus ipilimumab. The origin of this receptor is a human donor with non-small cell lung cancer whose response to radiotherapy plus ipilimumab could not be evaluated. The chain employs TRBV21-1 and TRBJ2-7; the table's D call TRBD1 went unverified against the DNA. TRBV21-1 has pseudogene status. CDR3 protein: CASSKPGRPRQGSKSYEQYF. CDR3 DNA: TGTGCCAGCAGCAAGCCCGGACGACCGAGACAGGGAAGCAAGTCCTACGAGCAGTACTTC.